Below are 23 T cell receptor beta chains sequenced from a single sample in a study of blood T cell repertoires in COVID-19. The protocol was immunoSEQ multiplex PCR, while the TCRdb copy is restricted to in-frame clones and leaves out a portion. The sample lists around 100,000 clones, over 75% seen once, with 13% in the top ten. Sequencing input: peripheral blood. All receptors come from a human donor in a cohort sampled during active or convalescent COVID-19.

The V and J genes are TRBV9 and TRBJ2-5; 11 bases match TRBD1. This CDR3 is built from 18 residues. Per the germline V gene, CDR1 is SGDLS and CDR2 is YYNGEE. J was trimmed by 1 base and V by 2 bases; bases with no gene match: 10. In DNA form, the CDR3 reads TGTGCCAGCAGCGTGGCGGACAGGGGGCGGCGGGTCCAAGAGACCCAGTACTTC. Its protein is CASSVADRGRRVQETQYF.

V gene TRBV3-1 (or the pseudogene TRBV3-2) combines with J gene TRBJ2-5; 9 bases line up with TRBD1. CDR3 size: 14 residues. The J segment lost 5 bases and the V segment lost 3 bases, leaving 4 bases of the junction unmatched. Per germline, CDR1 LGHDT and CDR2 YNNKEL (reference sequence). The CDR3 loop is CASSHDRGWETQYF. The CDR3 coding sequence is TGTGCCAGCAGCCACGACAGGGGGTGGGAGACCCAGTACTTC.

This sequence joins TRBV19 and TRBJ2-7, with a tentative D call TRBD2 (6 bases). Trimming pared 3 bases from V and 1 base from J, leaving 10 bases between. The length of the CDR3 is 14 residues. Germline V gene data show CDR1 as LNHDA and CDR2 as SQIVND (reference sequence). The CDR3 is CASSMPGESYEQYF. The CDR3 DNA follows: TGTGCCAGTAGTATGCCGGGGGAATCCTACGAGCAGTACTTC. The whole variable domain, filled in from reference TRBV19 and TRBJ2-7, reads DGGITQSPKYLFRKEGQNVTLSCEQNLNHDAMYWYRQDPGQGLRLIYYSQIVNDFQKGDIAEGYSVSREKKESFPLTVTSAQKNPTAFYLCASSMPGESYEQYFGPGTRLTVT.

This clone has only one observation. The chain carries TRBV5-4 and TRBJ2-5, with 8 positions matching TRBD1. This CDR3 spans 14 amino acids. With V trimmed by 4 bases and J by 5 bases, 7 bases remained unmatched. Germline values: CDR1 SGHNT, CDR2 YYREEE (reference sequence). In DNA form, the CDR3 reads TGTGCCAGCAGCCAGCAGGGGGCTGGGGAGACCCAGTACTTC. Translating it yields CASSQQGAGETQYF.

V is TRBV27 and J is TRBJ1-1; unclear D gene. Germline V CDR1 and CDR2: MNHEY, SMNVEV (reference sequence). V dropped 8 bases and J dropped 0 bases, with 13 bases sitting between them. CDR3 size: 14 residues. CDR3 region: CASWSTQLNTEAFF. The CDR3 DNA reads TGTGCCAGCTGGTCCACACAGTTGAACACTGAAGCTTTCTTT.

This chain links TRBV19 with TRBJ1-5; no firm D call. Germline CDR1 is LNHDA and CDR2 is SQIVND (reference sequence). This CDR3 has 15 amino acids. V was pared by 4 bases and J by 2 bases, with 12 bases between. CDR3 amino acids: CASSSTRGGNQPQHF. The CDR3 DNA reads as TGTGCCAGTAGTAGCACGCGTGGAGGCAATCAGCCCCAGCATTTT. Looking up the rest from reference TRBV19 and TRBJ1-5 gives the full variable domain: DGGITQSPKYLFRKEGQNVTLSCEQNLNHDAMYWYRQDPGQGLRLIYYSQIVNDFQKGDIAEGYSVSREKKESFPLTVTSAQKNPTAFYLCASSSTRGGNQPQHFGDGTRLSIL.

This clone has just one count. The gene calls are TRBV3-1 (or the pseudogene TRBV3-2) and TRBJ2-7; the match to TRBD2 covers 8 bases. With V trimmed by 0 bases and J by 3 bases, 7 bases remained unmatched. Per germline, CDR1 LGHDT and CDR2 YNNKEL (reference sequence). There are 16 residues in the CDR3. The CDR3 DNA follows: TGTGCCAGCAGCCAAGAGTGGACGGGGGGGTTCTACGAGCAGTACTTC. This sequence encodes CASSQEWTGGFYEQYF.

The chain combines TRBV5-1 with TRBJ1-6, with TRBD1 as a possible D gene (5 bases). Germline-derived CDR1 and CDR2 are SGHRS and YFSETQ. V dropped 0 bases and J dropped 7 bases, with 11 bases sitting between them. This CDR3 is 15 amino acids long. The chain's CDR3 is CASSLGTMANSPLHF. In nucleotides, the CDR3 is TGCGCCAGCAGCTTGGGGACAATGGCGAATTCACCCCTCCACTTT.

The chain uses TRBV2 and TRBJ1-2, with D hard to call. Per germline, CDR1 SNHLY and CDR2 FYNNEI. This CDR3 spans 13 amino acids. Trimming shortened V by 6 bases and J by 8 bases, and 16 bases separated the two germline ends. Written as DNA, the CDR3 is TGTGCCAGCAGCCTGGCGGAGAGAAGCGGCTACACCTTC. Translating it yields CASSLAERSGYTF.

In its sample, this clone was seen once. The CDR3 nucleotides are TGTGCCAGCATGGGGGGGAAGAACACTGAAGCTTTCTTT. It yields the protein CASMGGKNTEAFF. V and J are TRBV6-6 and TRBJ1-1, with D possibly TRBD1 on 5 matching bases. V gave up 7 bases and J gave up 1 base, with 10 bases separating them. The CDR3 totals 13 residues. The germline V gene encodes CDR1 MNHNY and CDR2 SVGAGI (reference sequence).

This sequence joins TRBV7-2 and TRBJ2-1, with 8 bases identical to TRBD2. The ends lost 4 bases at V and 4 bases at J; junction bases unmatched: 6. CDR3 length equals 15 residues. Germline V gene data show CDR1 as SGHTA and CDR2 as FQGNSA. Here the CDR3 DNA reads TGTGCCAGCAGCTCAACTAGCGGTACTTACAATGAGCAGTTCTTC. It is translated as CASSSTSGTYNEQFF.

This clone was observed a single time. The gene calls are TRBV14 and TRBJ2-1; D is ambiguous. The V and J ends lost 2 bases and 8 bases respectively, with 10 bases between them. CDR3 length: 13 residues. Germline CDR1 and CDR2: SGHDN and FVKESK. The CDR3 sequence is CASSQYRSHEQFF. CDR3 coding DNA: TGTGCCAGCAGCCAATATAGATCTCATGAGCAGTTCTTC. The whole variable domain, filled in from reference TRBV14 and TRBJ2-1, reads EAGVTQFPSHSVIEKGQTVTLRCDPISGHDNLYWYRRVMGKEIKFLLHFVKESKQDESGMPNNRFLAERTGGTYSTLKVQPAELEDSGVYFCASSQYRSHEQFFGPGTRLTVL.

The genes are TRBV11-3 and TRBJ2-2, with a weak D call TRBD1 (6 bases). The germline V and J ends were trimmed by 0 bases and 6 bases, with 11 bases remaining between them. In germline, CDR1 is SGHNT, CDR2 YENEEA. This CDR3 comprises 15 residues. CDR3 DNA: TGTGCCAGCAGCTTAGACCAGGGGCGTCCCGGGGAGCTGTTTTTT. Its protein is CASSLDQGRPGELFF.

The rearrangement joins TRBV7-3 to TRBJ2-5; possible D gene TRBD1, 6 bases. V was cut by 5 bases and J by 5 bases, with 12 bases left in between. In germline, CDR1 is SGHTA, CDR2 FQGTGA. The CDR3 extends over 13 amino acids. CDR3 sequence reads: CASSPTGEETQYF. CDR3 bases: TGTGCCAGCAGCCCGACAGGCGAGGAGACCCAGTACTTC. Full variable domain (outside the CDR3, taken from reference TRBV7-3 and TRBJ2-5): GAGVSQTPSNKVTEKGKYVELRCDPISGHTALYWYRQSLGQGPEFLIYFQGTGAADDSGLPNDRFFAVRPEGSVSTLKIQRTERGDSAVYLCASSPTGEETQYFGPGTRLLVL.

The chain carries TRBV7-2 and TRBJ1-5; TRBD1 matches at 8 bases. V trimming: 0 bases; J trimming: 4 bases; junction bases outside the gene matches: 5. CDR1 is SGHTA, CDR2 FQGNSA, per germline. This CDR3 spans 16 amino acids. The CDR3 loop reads CASSLAQGAPNQPQHF. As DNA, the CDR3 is TGTGCCAGCAGCTTAGCTCAGGGGGCCCCAAATCAGCCCCAGCATTTT.

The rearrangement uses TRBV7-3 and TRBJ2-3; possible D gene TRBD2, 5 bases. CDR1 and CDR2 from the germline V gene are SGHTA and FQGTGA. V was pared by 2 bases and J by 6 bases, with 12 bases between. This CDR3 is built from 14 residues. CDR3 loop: CASSLRGAADTQYF. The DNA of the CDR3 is TGTGCCAGCAGCTTACGGGGTGCCGCGGATACGCAGTATTTT. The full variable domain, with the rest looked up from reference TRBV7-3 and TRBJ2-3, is GAGVSQTPSNKVTEKGKYVELRCDPISGHTALYWYRQSLGQGPEFLIYFQGTGAADDSGLPNDRFFAVRPEGSVSTLKIQRTERGDSAVYLCASSLRGAADTQYFGPGTRLTVL.

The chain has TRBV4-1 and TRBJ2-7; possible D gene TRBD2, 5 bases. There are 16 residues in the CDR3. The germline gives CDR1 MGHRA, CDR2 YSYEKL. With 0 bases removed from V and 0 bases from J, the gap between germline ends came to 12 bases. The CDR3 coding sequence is TGCGCCAGCAGCCAAGAGGAGCGGCGGATCTCCTACGAGCAGTACTTC. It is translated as CASSQEERRISYEQYF.

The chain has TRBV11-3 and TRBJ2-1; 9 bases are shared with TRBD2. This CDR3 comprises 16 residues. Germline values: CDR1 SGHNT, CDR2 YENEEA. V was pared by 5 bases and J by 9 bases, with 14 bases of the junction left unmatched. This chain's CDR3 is CASSPSIAGGLGEQFF. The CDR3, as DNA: TGTGCCAGCAGCCCTTCGATCGCGGGGGGGCTAGGTGAGCAGTTCTTC.

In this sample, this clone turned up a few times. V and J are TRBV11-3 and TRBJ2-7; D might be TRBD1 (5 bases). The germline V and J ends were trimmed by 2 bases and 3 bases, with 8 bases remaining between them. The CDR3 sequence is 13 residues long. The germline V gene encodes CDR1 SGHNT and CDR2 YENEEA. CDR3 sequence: CASSLPGRYEQYF. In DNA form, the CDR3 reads TGTGCCAGCAGCTTACCAGGGCGCTACGAGCAGTACTTC. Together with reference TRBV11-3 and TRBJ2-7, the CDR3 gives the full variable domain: EAGVVQSPRYKIIEKKQPVAFWCNPISGHNTLYWYLQNLGQGPELLIRYENEEAVDDSQLPKDRFSAERLKGVDSTLKIQPAELGDSAVYLCASSLPGRYEQYFGPGTRLTVT.

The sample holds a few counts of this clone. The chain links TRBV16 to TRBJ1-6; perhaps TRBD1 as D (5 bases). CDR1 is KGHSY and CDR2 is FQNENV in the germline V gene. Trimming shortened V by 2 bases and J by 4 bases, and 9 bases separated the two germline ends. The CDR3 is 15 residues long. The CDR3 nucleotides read TGTGCCAGCAGCCAAAGCCCAGGGTATAATTCACCCCTCCACTTT. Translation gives CASSQSPGYNSPLHF.

The CDR3 region is CASSRGTGVTGTEAFF. Here the CDR3 DNA reads TGTGCCAGCAGCAGAGGGACAGGGGTTACGGGCACTGAAGCTTTCTTT. V is TRBV11-3 and J is TRBJ1-1; TRBD1 agrees at 10 bases. Trimming at V came to 5 bases and at J to 4 bases, leaving 10 bases not matched to a gene. The germline V gene encodes CDR1 SGHNT and CDR2 YENEEA. CDR3 length: 16 residues.

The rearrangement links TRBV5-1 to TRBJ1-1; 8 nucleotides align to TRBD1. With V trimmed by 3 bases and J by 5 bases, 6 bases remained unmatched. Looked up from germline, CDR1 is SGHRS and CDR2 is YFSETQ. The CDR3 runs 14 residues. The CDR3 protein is CASSSTGVGTEAFF. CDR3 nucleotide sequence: TGCGCCAGCAGCTCGACAGGGGTTGGGACTGAAGCTTTCTTT.

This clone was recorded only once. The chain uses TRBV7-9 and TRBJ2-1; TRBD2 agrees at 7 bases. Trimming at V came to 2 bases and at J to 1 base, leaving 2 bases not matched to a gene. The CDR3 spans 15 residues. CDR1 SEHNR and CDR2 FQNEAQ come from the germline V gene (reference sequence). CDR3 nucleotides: TGTGCCAGCAGCTTACGGGGAGGGTCCTACAATGAGCAGTTCTTC. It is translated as CASSLRGGSYNEQFF.